These 22 T cell receptor beta chains came from one sample sequenced in a study of control samples from healthy donors and cancer patients. The method was immunoSEQ multiplex PCR; TCRdb's version includes in-frame clones alone and lacks a portion of them. The data contain 100,000 to 150,000 clones, roughly 84% of them singletons. The sequenced material came from blood. These receptors originate from a man aged 40-49 years in good health.

This clone showed up just a few times. The chain recombines TRBV6-5 with TRBJ1-4; no clear D. Per germline, CDR1 MNHEY and CDR2 SVGAGI. This CDR3 comprises 14 residues. The V gene lost 6 bases and the J gene lost 7 bases, with 15 bases spanning the gap. This CDR3 is CASRRPGLLEKLFF. Here the CDR3 DNA reads TGTGCCAGCAGACGCCCGGGTCTTCTTGAAAAACTGTTTTTT.

The sample holds one count of this clone. The V gene is TRBV21-1, the J gene TRBJ1-2; the DNA was not used to check the table's D call, TRBD1. TRBV21-1 is given as a pseudogene. The CDR3 length is 15 residues. In DNA form, the CDR3 reads TGTGCCAGCAGCAAAGCAGAAGGACACAACTATGGCTACACCTTC. Its translation: CASSKAEGHNYGYTF.

This chain connects TRBV15 to TRBJ2-7; D might be TRBD1 (6 bases). The CDR3 extends over 14 amino acids. V shed 1 base and J shed 3 bases, with 10 bases lying between them. Germline CDR1 is LNHNV and CDR2 is YYDKDF (reference sequence). CDR3 coding DNA: TGTGCCACCAGCAGAGGAGGACAGAGCTACGAGCAGTACTTC. It encodes CATSRGGQSYEQYF.

This chain links TRBV11-3 with TRBJ2-3; D gene ambiguous. V was pared by 0 bases and J by 3 bases, with 7 bases between. Germline values: CDR1 SGHNT, CDR2 YENEEA. This CDR3 spans 14 amino acids. The CDR3 loop is CASSLEGTTDTQYF. The CDR3 DNA sequence: TGTGCCAGCAGCTTAGAGGGAACTACAGATACGCAGTATTTT.

The chain has TRBV6-5 and TRBJ1-2; D not resolved. V lost 2 bases, J lost 3 bases, and 7 bases lay in between. CDR1 and CDR2 from the germline V gene are MNHEY and SVGAGI. This CDR3 has 13 amino acids. The CDR3 sequence is CASSYEGHYGYTF. CDR3 nucleotide sequence: TGTGCCAGCAGTTACGAAGGGCACTATGGCTACACCTTC.

This rearrangement joins TRBV24-1 to TRBJ1-5; 8 bases match TRBD1. Germline V CDR1 and CDR2: KGHDR, SFDVKD. The CDR3 sequence is 16 residues long. Trimming took 3 bases from V and 0 from J; bases not matched to a gene: 3. This chain's CDR3 is CATSDQTGDSNQPQHF. The CDR3 coding sequence is TGTGCCACCAGTGATCAGACAGGGGATAGCAATCAGCCCCAGCATTTT.

The rearrangement uses TRBV5-5 and TRBJ2-5; 7 bases line up with TRBD2. Trimming removed 0 bases from V and 0 bases from J; junction bases left unmatched: 5. Germline V gene data show CDR1 as SGHKS and CDR2 as YYEKEE (reference sequence). The CDR3 totals 16 residues. Here the CDR3 reads CASSLASGGYQETQYF. Written as DNA, the CDR3 is TGTGCCAGCAGCTTGGCTAGCGGAGGCTACCAAGAGACCCAGTACTTC.

J is TRBJ1-5 and V is TRBV19; no clear D. The CDR3 runs to 15 residues. Germline lookup yields CDR1 LNHDA and CDR2 SQIVND (reference sequence). V was cut by 3 bases and J by 0 bases, with 9 bases left in between. For the CDR3, the DNA is TGTGCCAGTAGTATGTGGGGATCTAGCAATCAGCCCCAGCATTTT. Its protein product is CASSMWGSSNQPQHF. Full variable domain (missing parts from reference TRBV19 and TRBJ1-5): DGGITQSPKYLFRKEGQNVTLSCEQNLNHDAMYWYRQDPGQGLRLIYYSQIVNDFQKGDIAEGYSVSREKKESFPLTVTSAQKNPTAFYLCASSMWGSSNQPQHFGDGTRLSIL.

This chain connects TRBV12-3 or TRBV12-4 to TRBJ1-2; 7 bases match TRBD1. The CDR3 runs to 13 residues. V dropped 5 bases and J dropped 7; count of bases not matched to a gene: 7. The CDR3 reads CASSPGTVAGYTF. Here the CDR3 DNA reads TGTGCCAGCAGTCCCGGGACAGTAGCTGGCTACACCTTC.

The rearrangement uses TRBV6-5 and TRBJ2-4, with D hard to call. The CDR3 is 13 amino acids. CDR1 is MNHEY and CDR2 is SVGAGI in the germline V gene. The V gene lost 0 bases and the J gene lost 13 bases, with 13 bases spanning the gap. The CDR3, as DNA: TGTGCCAGCAGTTACTCTAAGGGCATCGCCCAGTACTTC. Its protein is CASSYSKGIAQYF.

The chain has TRBV11-2 and TRBJ1-3; 7 bases map to TRBD1. CDR3 size: 16 residues. Germline V gene data show CDR1 as SGHAT and CDR2 as FQNNGV. Germline trimming cut 5 bases from V and 0 bases from J; bases unmatched to any gene: 7. CDR3 nucleotides: TGTGCCAGCAGCGCGCGCCGGGACAGCTCTGGAAACACCATATATTTT. This translates into CASSARRDSSGNTIYF.

The chain carries TRBV4-1 and TRBJ1-2; the match to TRBD1 covers 7 bases. V gave up 4 bases and J gave up 4 bases; unmatched junction bases: 9. The germline gives CDR1 MGHRA, CDR2 YSYEKL. There are 15 residues in the CDR3. CDR3 bases: TGCGCCAGCAGCCTAAACAGGGGTTATAGCTATGGCTACACCTTC. Protein: CASSLNRGYSYGYTF.

The chain carries TRBV7-9 and TRBJ2-4; 8 positions agree with TRBD2. V lost 4 bases, J lost 3 bases, and 8 bases stayed unmatched. CDR1 is SEHNR, CDR2 FQNEAQ, per germline (reference sequence). This CDR3 region has 16 residues. CDR3 nucleotide sequence: TGTGCCAGCAGCTCCGGGAGGGAAGTAGGCAAAAACATTCAGTACTTC. Amino acids: CASSSGREVGKNIQYF.

V gene TRBV9 combines with J gene TRBJ1-3, with TRBD1 as a possible D gene (5 bases). Germline CDR1 reads SGDLS; CDR2 reads YYNGEE. V lost 0 bases and J lost 0, with 13 bases in between. This CDR3 region has 17 residues. This CDR3 reads CASSVDTGLSSGNTIYF. The CDR3 nucleotides read TGTGCCAGCAGCGTAGATACAGGCCTGAGCTCTGGAAACACCATATATTTT. Complete variable domain (other parts from reference TRBV9 and TRBJ1-3): DSGVTQTPKHLITATGQRVTLRCSPRSGDLSVYWYQQSLDQGLQFLIQYYNGEERAKGNILERFSAQQFPDLHSELNLSSLELGDSALYFCASSVDTGLSSGNTIYFGEGSWLTVV.

V usage is TRBV29-1 and J usage is TRBJ2-1; the D is unclear. The CDR3 totals 11 residues. Germline CDR1 reads SQVTM; CDR2 reads ANQGSEA. The ends were cut back, 3 bases at V and 8 bases at J, with 8 bases in the middle. The CDR3: CSVEGLDEQFF. The CDR3 coding sequence is TGCAGCGTTGAGGGATTGGATGAGCAGTTCTTC.

The chain couples TRBV18 to TRBJ1-1; TRBD1 is a possible D gene (5 bases). CDR3 size: 13 residues. Trimming removed 6 bases from V and 1 base from J, with 9 bases in between. CDR1 KGHSH and CDR2 LQKENI come from the germline V gene. CDR3 region: CASSEGRNTEAFF. The CDR3 nucleotides are TGTGCCAGCTCCGAGGGGAGGAACACTGAAGCTTTCTTT. Full variable domain (remainder filled in from reference TRBV18 and TRBJ1-1): NAGVMQNPRHLVRRRGQEARLRCSPMKGHSHVYWYRQLPEEGLKFMVYLQKENIIDESGMPKERFSAEFPKEGPSILRIQQVVRGDSAAYFCASSEGRNTEAFFGQGTRLTVV.

The chain couples TRBV27 to TRBJ1-5; no definite D call. CDR3 length equals 13 residues. CDR1 is MNHEY, CDR2 SMNVEV, per germline (reference sequence). V was pared by 6 bases and J by 4 bases, with 10 bases between. In DNA, the CDR3 is TGTGCCAGCAGCCCTACGGGGAATCAGCCCCAGCATTTT. Residues: CASSPTGNQPQHF.

The rearrangement uses TRBV19 and TRBJ1-6; 10 nucleotides match TRBD1. This CDR3 has 15 residues. Losses at the gene ends were 6 bases for V and 4 bases for J; bases not matched to a gene: 3. CDR1 and CDR2 (germline): LNHDA, SQIVND (reference sequence). For the CDR3, the DNA is TGTGCCAGTAGGACAGGGGGCAATTATAATTCACCCCTCCACTTT. Protein: CASRTGGNYNSPLHF.

The count of this clone is one. V gene TRBV5-6 combines with J gene TRBJ1-5; 7 bases fit TRBD1. Germline CDR1 reads SGHDT; CDR2 reads YYEEEE. V lost 1 base to trimming and J lost 1 base; unmatched junction nucleotides: 5. The CDR3 is 16 amino acids. CDR3 in amino acids: CASSLRGGGSNQPQHF. The CDR3 bases are TGTGCCAGCAGCTTGAGAGGGGGCGGCAGCAATCAGCCCCAGCATTTT.

This chain links TRBV2 with TRBJ1-1, with D perhaps TRBD1 (5 bases). This CDR3 contains 13 residues. With 7 bases removed from V and 1 base from J, the gap between germline ends came to 10 bases. The germline V gene has CDR1 SNHLY and CDR2 FYNNEI. CDR3 region: CASKPDRNTEAFF. DNA of the CDR3: TGTGCCAGCAAACCCGACAGGAACACTGAAGCTTTCTTT.

The rearrangement joins TRBV28 to TRBJ2-7, with D perhaps assigned TRBD1 or TRBD2 (6 bases each). The V end lost 6 bases, the J end lost 3 bases, and 18 bases lay between the germline ends. CDR1 and CDR2 (germline): MDHEN, SYDVKM. The CDR3 has 15 amino acids. For the CDR3, the DNA is TGTGCCAGCAGGCCCAGGGGAGGAAGGGGCTACGAGCAGTACTTC. This encodes CASRPRGGRGYEQYF. Full variable domain (outside the CDR3, taken from reference TRBV28 and TRBJ2-7): DVKVTQSSRYLVKRTGEKVFLECVQDMDHENMFWYRQDPGLGLRLIYFSYDVKMKEKGDIPEGYSVSREKKERFSLILESASTNQTSMYLCASRPRGGRGYEQYFGPGTRLTVT.

This rearrangement joins TRBV18 to TRBJ2-1, with TRBD1 matching 9 bases. The CDR3 length is 13 residues. Looked up from germline, CDR1 is KGHSH and CDR2 is LQKENI. J gave up 5 bases and V 4 bases, and 0 bases lay outside the gene matches. The CDR3 nucleotides are TGTGCCAGCTCACGGGACAGGGACAATGAGCAGTTCTTC. Its translation is CASSRDRDNEQFF.